The next 3 T cell receptor beta chains were all read from a single sample in a study of T cell repertoires in ileal Crohn's disease. Data came from immunoSEQ multiplex PCR; TCRdb stores just in-frame clones and leaves some out. Altogether roughly 14,000 clones are present, about 73% being singletons, with the ten largest covering under 7%. Sequencing was carried out using ileal tissue. Receptor source: an adult with Crohn's disease.

This sequence joins TRBV11-2 and TRBJ1-4, with a possible D match to TRBD1 (6 bases). Germline CDR1 reads SGHAT; CDR2 reads FQNNGV. The length of the CDR3 is 14 residues. Trimming shortened V by 0 bases and J by 11 bases, and 13 bases separated the two germline ends. The CDR3 region has the DNA TGTGCCAGCAGCTTAGATCAGGGTCAGGGGAAACTGTTTTTT. It yields the protein CASSLDQGQGKLFF.

The rearrangement uses TRBV7-3 and TRBJ2-2, with a weak D call TRBD2 (5 bases). Trimming removed 3 bases from V and 6 bases from J, with 17 bases in between. Germline CDR1 SGHTA, CDR2 FQGTGA. The CDR3 spans 16 residues. CDR3 sequence: CASSFFGPRAAGELFF. DNA for the CDR3: TGTGCCAGCAGCTTCTTCGGGCCGAGAGCGGCCGGGGAGCTGTTTTTT.

The chain uses TRBV7-6 and TRBJ1-6, with D unclear. This CDR3 has 14 amino acids. V lost 1 base and J lost 6, with 7 bases in between. Germline loops: CDR1 SGHVS, CDR2 FNYEAQ. The CDR3 spells CASSLETFNSPLHF. Written as DNA, the CDR3 is TGTGCCAGCAGCTTAGAGACATTTAATTCACCCCTCCACTTT.